What follows are 23 T cell receptor beta chains derived from one specimen sequenced in a study of cytomegalovirus exposure and HLA in healthy donors. Primers included in the PCR were 60 Vbeta and 13 Jbeta primers. The assay was immunoSEQ multiplex PCR, and TCRdb's table has in-frame clones only and misses some. Altogether roughly 150,000 clones are present, over 80% being singletons, with the ten largest covering approximately 1.4%. The sample consisted of PBMCs. The receptors shown here come from a girl aged 10 to 17 in good health and CMV-seropositive.

The chain couples TRBV29-1 to TRBJ2-4, with 7 bases aligning to TRBD2. This CDR3 has 12 residues. The trim removed 4 bases at V and 5 bases at J, leaving 2 bases unmatched. Germline V CDR1 and CDR2: SQVTM, ANQGSEA. DNA of the CDR3: TGCAGCGTTGGTCTAGCGGAAAACATTCAGTACTTC. Amino acid sequence: CSVGLAENIQYF.

This chain joins TRBV7-2 and TRBJ1-2; D unclear. From germline, CDR1 is SGHTA and CDR2 FQGNSA. Trimming stripped 1 base from V and 6 bases from J, with 12 bases between. CDR3 length: 14 amino acids. The CDR3, as DNA: TGTGCCAGCAGCTTAGACCCCGACGGGAATGGCTACACCTTC. Encoded protein: CASSLDPDGNGYTF.

V usage is TRBV27 and J usage is TRBJ2-1, with D tentatively TRBD2 (6 bases). Germline values: CDR1 MNHEY, CDR2 SMNVEV (reference sequence). The CDR3 covers 12 residues. V was shortened by 6 bases and J by 10 bases, with 13 bases between the two germline ends. The CDR3 nucleotides are TGTGCCAGCAGCTCGGGACTTCGCGAGCAGTTCTTC. It encodes CASSSGLREQFF.

This clone was recorded only once. The rearrangement uses TRBV28 and TRBJ2-6; 7 bases match TRBD1. The CDR3 sequence is 15 residues long. Germline V gene sequence: CDR1 MDHEN, CDR2 SYDVKM. The trim removed 5 bases at V and 2 bases at J, leaving 3 bases unmatched. DNA of the CDR3: TGTGCCAGCAGTGTGACAGGGACTGGGGCCAACGTCCTGACTTTC. This translates into CASSVTGTGANVLTF.

This sequence joins TRBV2 and TRBJ1-5, with TRBD1 matching over 8 bases. The germline V gene has CDR1 SNHLY and CDR2 FYNNEI. The CDR3 loop spans 14 amino acids. The V and J ends lost 2 bases and 7 bases, in that order; junction bases with no gene match: 4. CDR3 DNA sequence: TGTGCCAGCAGTGAATCAGGGGGCATGCAGCCCCAGCATTTT. Its translation: CASSESGGMQPQHF.

The chain couples TRBV27 to TRBJ2-3, with 15 bases aligning to TRBD2. Germline values: CDR1 MNHEY, CDR2 SMNVEV (reference sequence). V dropped 6 bases and J dropped 4; count of bases not matched to a gene: 17. CDR3 size: 20 residues. The CDR3: CASSGLNTGLAGGYSDTQYF. CDR3 in DNA: TGTGCCAGCAGCGGACTTAATACTGGACTAGCGGGGGGGTACTCAGATACGCAGTATTTT.

The gene calls are TRBV27 and TRBJ2-7, with 9 bases lining up with TRBD1. CDR3 length: 12 amino acids. The germline CDR1 and CDR2 sequences are MNHEY and SMNVEV (reference sequence). J gave up 3 bases and V 10 bases, and 4 bases lay outside the gene matches. CDR3 in DNA: TGTGCCATCCGGGACAGGGACTACGAGCAGTACTTC. Its translation is CAIRDRDYEQYF.

The gene calls are TRBV19 and TRBJ1-5; D unresolved. The CDR3 contains 15 residues. Looked up from germline, CDR1 is LNHDA and CDR2 is SQIVND (reference sequence). Between the trimmed V and J ends, which lost 8 bases and 0 bases, there was a span of 14 bases. The CDR3, as DNA: TGTGCCAGTTTAGACGCGGCGTATAGCAATCAGCCCCAGCATTTT. Protein sequence: CASLDAAYSNQPQHF.

This chain connects TRBV27 to TRBJ1-2; TRBD1 agrees at 9 bases. This CDR3 contains 16 residues. Germline CDR1 reads MNHEY; CDR2 reads SMNVEV (reference sequence). V was clipped by 5 bases and J by 0 bases; unmatched bases: 7. The CDR3 sequence is CASSPGDRVTNYGYTF. CDR3 DNA sequence: TGTGCCAGCAGTCCGGGGGACAGGGTGACTAACTATGGCTACACCTTC.

The chain couples TRBV10-3 to TRBJ2-7, with 7 bases that match TRBD2. With V trimmed by 6 bases and J by 4 bases, 12 bases remained unmatched. Germline V gene data show CDR1 as ENHRY and CDR2 as SYGVKD. CDR3 length: 15 residues. The CDR3 sequence is CAIRNSGDLEYEQYF. The CDR3 nucleotides are TGTGCCATCAGGAACAGCGGGGACCTCGAGTACGAGCAGTACTTC.

This clone was counted between two and nine times. The rearrangement uses TRBV19 and TRBJ1-1; 8 bases are a match to TRBD1. Germline trimming cut 3 bases from V and 5 bases from J; bases unmatched to any gene: 5. The CDR3 is made up of 14 amino acids. Per the germline V gene, CDR1 is LNHDA and CDR2 is SQIVND (reference sequence). The DNA for the CDR3 is TGTGCCAGTAGTATGGGACAGGTTTCAACTGAAGCTTTCTTT. Translated: CASSMGQVSTEAFF.

The chain combines TRBV28 with TRBJ1-1; 8 nucleotides match TRBD1. Germline assignment: CDR1 MDHEN and CDR2 SYDVKM. The CDR3 totals 14 residues. V gave up 5 bases and J gave up 4 bases; unmatched junction bases: 6. CDR3 region: CASSGQGRATEAFF. The DNA of the CDR3 is TGTGCCAGCAGTGGACAGGGAAGGGCCACTGAAGCTTTCTTT.

This chain links TRBV7-9 with TRBJ1-2; TRBD1 matches 9 bases. The V and J ends lost 3 bases and 5 bases, in that order; junction bases with no gene match: 1. CDR1 SEHNR and CDR2 FQNEAQ come from the germline V gene (reference sequence). The CDR3 has 13 residues. The CDR3 here is CASSFGQGYGYTF. CDR3 nucleotides: TGTGCCAGCAGCTTCGGACAGGGGTATGGCTACACCTTC.

As to this clone: This specimen includes other DNA sequences encoding the same CDR3. The J gene is TRBJ2-5, the V gene TRBV18; D unresolved. The germline V gene has CDR1 KGHSH and CDR2 LQKENI. CDR3 length: 12 residues. Trimming shortened V by 2 bases and J by 5 bases, and 6 bases separated the two germline ends. For the CDR3, the DNA is TGTGCCAGCTCACCAAATCAGGAGACCCAGTACTTC. Amino acid sequence: CASSPNQETQYF.

The J gene is TRBJ2-1, the V gene TRBV14; D remains unclear. CDR1 and CDR2 from the germline V gene are SGHDN and FVKESK. The CDR3 extends over 13 amino acids. V lost 0 bases, J lost 12 bases, and 12 bases lay in between. CDR3 nucleotides: TGTGCCAGCAGCCAAGATCTCCCTATCCCGCAGTTCTTC. Translated: CASSQDLPIPQFF.

The rearrangement uses TRBV28 and TRBJ2-2; 7 nucleotides line up with TRBD1. The V gene end was trimmed by 4 bases and the J gene end by 6 bases; junction bases not matched to a gene: 2. The CDR3 covers 13 residues. Germline CDR1 is MDHEN and CDR2 is SYDVKM. This CDR3 is CASSSTGAGELFF. The CDR3 nucleotides are TGTGCCAGCAGTTCTACAGGGGCCGGGGAGCTGTTTTTT. The full variable domain, with the rest looked up from reference TRBV28 and TRBJ2-2, is DVKVTQSSRYLVKRTGEKVFLECVQDMDHENMFWYRQDPGLGLRLIYFSYDVKMKEKGDIPEGYSVSREKKERFSLILESASTNQTSMYLCASSSTGAGELFFGEGSRLTVL.

This clone showed up just once. The J gene is TRBJ1-2, the V gene TRBV5-4; D not resolved. The CDR3 has 14 residues. Trimming pared 4 bases from V and 2 bases from J, leaving 12 bases between. From germline, CDR1 is SGHNT and CDR2 YYREEE (reference sequence). CDR3: CASSEAAGNYGYTF. The CDR3 DNA reads as TGTGCCAGCAGCGAAGCGGCGGGGAACTATGGCTACACCTTC.

The genes are TRBV19 and TRBJ2-7; tentative D call: TRBD1 (6 bases). The germline V gene has CDR1 LNHDA and CDR2 SQIVND (reference sequence). This CDR3 is built from 14 residues. Trimming took off 5 bases at V and 5 bases at J, with 16 bases between the two ends. The CDR3 coding sequence is TGTGCCAGTAGTTTCACAGGGTCGGCGAACGAGCAGTACTTC. As protein: CASSFTGSANEQYF.

CDR3 protein: CASSLTGGPQPQHF. The CDR3 DNA reads as TGTGCCAGCAGTTTAACAGGGGGCCCGCAGCCCCAGCATTTT. V gene TRBV6-1 combines with J gene TRBJ1-5; 9 nucleotides agree with TRBD1. The junction had 6 bases not matched to a gene; V was cut back by 5 bases and J by 7 bases. The CDR3 sequence is 14 residues long. Germline values: CDR1 MNHNS, CDR2 SASEGT.

This chain links TRBV5-4 with TRBJ2-7; 13 bases fit TRBD2. The CDR3 covers 15 residues. Germline values: CDR1 SGHNT, CDR2 YYREEE (reference sequence). V trimming: 4 bases; J trimming: 6 bases; junction bases outside the gene matches: 7. CDR3 sequence: CASSATSGRASEQYF. The CDR3 nucleotides read TGTGCCAGCAGCGCTACTAGCGGGAGGGCCTCCGAGCAGTACTTC.

This chain uses TRBV6-6 with TRBJ2-4; D is possibly TRBD1 (6 bases). Trimming pared 7 bases from V and 4 bases from J, leaving 20 bases between. Per germline, CDR1 MNHNY and CDR2 SVGAGI (reference sequence). The CDR3 spans 16 residues. The CDR3: CASKRGTGQTKNIQYF. The CDR3 DNA follows: TGTGCCAGCAAGCGAGGGACGGGACAAACTAAAAACATTCAGTACTTC.

The genes are TRBV7-3 and TRBJ2-5, with 7 bases matching TRBD1. Germline V gene sequence: CDR1 SGHTA, CDR2 FQGTGA. V lost 5 bases, J lost 5 bases, and 5 bases stayed unmatched. This CDR3 is 13 amino acids long. The DNA of the CDR3 is TGTGCCAGCAGCCCACAGGGGACGGAGACCCAGTACTTC. It codes for CASSPQGTETQYF.

This rearrangement joins TRBV6-5 to TRBJ1-1; D not certain. CDR1 is MNHEY, CDR2 SVGAGI, per germline. The ends were cut back, 2 bases at V and 6 bases at J, with 10 bases in the middle. This CDR3 has 13 residues. DNA of the CDR3: TGTGCCAGCAGTTACGGAGGATTCGCTGAAGCTTTCTTT. Its translation is CASSYGGFAEAFF.